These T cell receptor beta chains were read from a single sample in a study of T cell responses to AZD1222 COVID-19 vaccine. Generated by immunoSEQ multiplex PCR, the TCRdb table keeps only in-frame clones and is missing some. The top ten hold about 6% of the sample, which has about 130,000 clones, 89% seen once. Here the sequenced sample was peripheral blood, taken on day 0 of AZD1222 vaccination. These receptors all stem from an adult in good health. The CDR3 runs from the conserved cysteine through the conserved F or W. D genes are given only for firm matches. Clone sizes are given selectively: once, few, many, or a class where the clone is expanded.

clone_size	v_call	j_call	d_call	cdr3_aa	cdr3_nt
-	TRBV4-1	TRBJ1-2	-	CASSHVRQVVWVLVCYTF	TGCGCCAGCAGCCACGTACGACAGGTGGTATGGGTCTTGGTATGCTACACCTTC
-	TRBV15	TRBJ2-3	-	CATSVRASMDTQYF	TGTGCCACCAGCGTCCGGGCATCGATGGATACGCAGTATTTT
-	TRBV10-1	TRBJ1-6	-	CAIYRDGNSPLHF	TGCGCCATCTACCGGGACGGTAATTCACCCCTCCACTTT
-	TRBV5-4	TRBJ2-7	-	CASSENEYEQYF	TGTGCCAGCAGCGAAAATGAGTACGAGCAGTACTTC
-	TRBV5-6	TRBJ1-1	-	CASIPWAEKRNTEAFF	TGTGCCAGCATCCCGTGGGCAGAGAAAAGGAACACTGAAGCTTTCTTT
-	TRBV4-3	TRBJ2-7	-	CASSQGFIGYEQYF	TGCGCCAGCAGCCAGGGCTTTATTGGTTACGAGCAGTACTTC
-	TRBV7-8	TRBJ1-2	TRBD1	CASSPGGGANYGYTF	TGTGCCAGCAGCCCAGGGGGGGGAGCTAACTATGGCTACACCTTC
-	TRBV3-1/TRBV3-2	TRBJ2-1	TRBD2	CASSQAVGLAGNEQFF	TGTGCCAGCAGCCAAGCGGTTGGGCTAGCGGGGAATGAGCAGTTCTTC
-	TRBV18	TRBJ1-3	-	CASSPGPSGSGNTIYF	TGTGCCAGCTCACCGGGCCCCTCCGGGTCTGGAAACACCATATATTTT
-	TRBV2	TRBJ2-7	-	CASSDVALRRSYEQYF	TGTGCCAGCAGTGATGTAGCTCTGAGACGGTCCTACGAGCAGTACTTC
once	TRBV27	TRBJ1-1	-	CASSPGFGDHTEAFF	TGTGCCAGCAGTCCAGGGTTTGGGGACCACACTGAAGCTTTCTTT
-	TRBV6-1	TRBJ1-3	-	CASSEAPSGNTIYF	TGTGCCAGCAGTGAAGCGCCATCCGGAAACACCATATATTTT
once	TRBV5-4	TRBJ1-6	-	CASSLWGGWDNSPLHF	TGTGCCAGCAGCTTATGGGGGGGCTGGGATAATTCACCCCTCCACTTT
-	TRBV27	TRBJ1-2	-	CASSSGPGGYTF	TGTGCCAGCAGTTCGGGGCCGGGAGGCTACACCTTC
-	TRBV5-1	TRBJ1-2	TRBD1	CASSLDDGTGGGGYTF	TGCGCCAGCAGCTTGGATGACGGGACAGGGGGCGGCGGCTACACCTTC
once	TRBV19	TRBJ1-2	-	CASRGPRQDLNYGYTF	TGTGCCAGTAGAGGGCCCCGACAGGACCTTAACTATGGCTACACCTTC
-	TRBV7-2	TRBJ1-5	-	CASSLDGNQPQHF	TGTGCCAGCAGCTTAGACGGGAATCAGCCCCAGCATTTT
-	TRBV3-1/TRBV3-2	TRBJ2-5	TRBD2	CASSRKGGGGETQYF	TGTGCCAGCAGCCGGAAAGGCGGGGGGGGCGAGACCCAGTACTTC
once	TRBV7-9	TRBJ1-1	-	CASRRTENTEAFF	TGTGCCAGCAGGAGAACAGAGAACACTGAAGCTTTCTTT
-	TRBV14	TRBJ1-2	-	CASSQRTVYGYTF	TGTGCCAGCAGCCAACGGACGGTCTATGGCTACACCTTC
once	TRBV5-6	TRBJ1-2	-	CASSLYGGSRYTF	TGTGCCAGCAGCTTATATGGGGGGTCTCGCTACACCTTC
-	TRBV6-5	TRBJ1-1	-	CASFLGGNTEAFF	TGTGCCAGCTTCCTAGGAGGTAACACTGAAGCTTTCTTT
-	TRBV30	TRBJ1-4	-	CAWTPPAGRSEKLFF	TGTGCCTGGACCCCCCCGGCCGGCAGAAGTGAAAAACTGTTTTTT
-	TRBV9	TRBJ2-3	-	CASRGTDYTQYF	TGTGCCAGCAGAGGGACGGACTATACGCAGTATTTT
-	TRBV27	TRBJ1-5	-	CASSSVHRAGQPQHF	TGTGCCAGCAGCTCTGTTCACAGGGCAGGTCAGCCCCAGCATTTT
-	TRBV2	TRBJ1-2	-	CASRGRGASVYGYTF	TGTGCCAGCAGAGGTCGGGGGGCGTCGGTCTATGGCTACACCTTC
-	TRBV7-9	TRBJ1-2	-	CASSLGQGGGPYGYTF	TGTGCCAGCAGCTTGGGCCAGGGCGGGGGCCCCTATGGCTACACCTTC
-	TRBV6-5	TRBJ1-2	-	CASSYRDNVNYGYTF	TGTGCCAGCAGTTACAGGGACAATGTTAACTATGGCTACACCTTC
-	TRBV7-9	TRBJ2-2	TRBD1	CASSLGTANTGELFF	TGTGCCAGCAGTTTGGGGACAGCGAACACCGGGGAGCTGTTTTTT
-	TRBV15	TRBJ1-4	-	CATSRDSGGTNEKLFF	TGTGCCACCAGCAGAGACTCGGGGGGCACTAATGAAAAACTGTTTTTT
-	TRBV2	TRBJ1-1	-	CASTTFSGGGTEAFF	TGTGCCAGCACTACCTTCTCGGGGGGAGGTACTGAAGCTTTCTTT
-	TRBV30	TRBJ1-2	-	CAWTGTNYGYTF	TGTGCCTGGACAGGAACGAACTATGGCTACACCTTC
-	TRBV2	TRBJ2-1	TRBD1	CASTEDRGNEQFF	TGTGCCAGCACGGAGGACAGGGGGAATGAGCAGTTCTTC
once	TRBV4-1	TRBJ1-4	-	CASSQDGGTNEKLFF	TGCGCCAGCAGCCAAGACGGGGGAACTAATGAAAAACTGTTTTTT
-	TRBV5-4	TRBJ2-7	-	CASSLGGKGYEQYF	TGTGCCAGCAGCCTCGGAGGAAAGGGCTACGAGCAGTACTTC
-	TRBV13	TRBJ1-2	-	CASSLEGNYGYTF	TGTGCCAGCAGCTTGGAGGGAAACTATGGCTACACCTTC
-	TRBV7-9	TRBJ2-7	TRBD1	CASSFGTGALSSYEQYF	TGTGCCAGCAGCTTTGGGACAGGGGCCCTAAGCTCCTACGAGCAGTACTTC
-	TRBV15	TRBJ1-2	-	CATSKGSVDYGYTF	TGTGCCACCAGCAAGGGTTCGGTAGACTATGGCTACACCTTC
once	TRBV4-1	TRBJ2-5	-	CASSLLGGGKETQYF	TGCGCCAGCAGCCTCCTGGGCGGGGGCAAAGAGACCCAGTACTTC
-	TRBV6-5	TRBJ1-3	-	CASSYSSGSGNTIYF	TGTGCCAGCAGTTACTCTTCAGGCTCTGGAAACACCATATATTTT
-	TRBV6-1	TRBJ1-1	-	CASSDPTLNTEAFF	TGTGCCAGCAGTGACCCGACCTTGAACACTGAAGCTTTCTTT
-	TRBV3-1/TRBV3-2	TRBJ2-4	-	CASSQEWEGWYF	TGTGCCAGCAGCCAAGAATGGGAAGGGTGGTACTTC
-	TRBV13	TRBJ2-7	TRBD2	CASSLNPAWASGNYEQYF	TGTGCCAGCAGCTTAAACCCGGCGTGGGCTAGCGGGAACTACGAGCAGTACTTC
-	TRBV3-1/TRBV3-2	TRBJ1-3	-	CASSPRDYSGNTIYF	TGTGCCAGCAGCCCCAGGGACTACTCTGGAAACACCATATATTTT
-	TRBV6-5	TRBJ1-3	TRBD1	CASRPGQVGGNTIYF	TGTGCCAGCAGGCCGGGACAGGTCGGGGGAAACACCATATATTTT
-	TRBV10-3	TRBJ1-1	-	CAMRGPTNTEAFF	TGTGCCATGAGGGGACCGACGAACACTGAAGCTTTCTTT
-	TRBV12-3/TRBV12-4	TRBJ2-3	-	CASSLWVDTQYF	TGTGCCAGCAGTTTATGGGTTGATACGCAGTATTTT
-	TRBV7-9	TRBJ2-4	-	CASSLDLAKNIQYF	TGTGCCAGCAGCTTAGACCTAGCCAAAAACATTCAGTACTTC
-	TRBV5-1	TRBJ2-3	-	CASSFGTSTDTQYF	TGCGCCAGCAGCTTTGGGACTAGCACAGATACGCAGTATTTT
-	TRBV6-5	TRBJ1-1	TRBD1	CASSYQGASEAFF	TGTGCCAGCAGCTACCAGGGGGCGAGTGAAGCTTTCTTT